A selection of T cell receptor beta chains follows, all from one sample in a study of T cells in localized non-small cell lung cancer. The data were produced by immunoSEQ multiplex PCR, yet TCRdb's version contains in-frame clones alone and is incomplete. This table has 15,000 to 20,000 clones, approximately 90% appearing once. Sequences were derived from peripheral blood, sampled before any cancer treatment. The receptors stem from a male donor older than 55 with stage II squamous cell lung carcinoma. Each CDR3 is given with its conserved first and last residue. D genes are given only for firm matches. Not every row has a clone size; where given, it reads once, few, many or a size class.

CDR3: CASSFGDHGKTYGYTF
DNA: TGTGCCAGCAGCTTCGGTGACCATGGAAAGACCTATGGCTACACCTTC
D: NA
J: TRBJ1-2
size: NA
V: TRBV7-9

CDR3: CASSARGYEQYF
DNA: TGTGCCAGCAGCGCGAGGGGGTACGAGCAGTACTTC
D: NA
J: TRBJ2-7
size: few
V: TRBV2

CDR3: CASLPGGSNEKLFF
DNA: TGTGCCAGTCTCCCAGGGGGCTCTAATGAAAAACTGTTTTTT
D: TRBD1
J: TRBJ1-4
size: NA
V: TRBV19

CDR3: CASSLVQGARNEQFF
DNA: TGTGCCAGCAGCTTAGTACAGGGGGCGCGTAATGAGCAGTTCTTC
D: TRBD1
J: TRBJ2-1
size: NA
V: TRBV11-3

CDR3: CASIRHATGELFF
DNA: TGTGCCAGCATTAGACATGCGACCGGGGAGCTGTTTTTT
D: NA
J: TRBJ2-2
size: NA
V: TRBV27

CDR3: CASSLKRVRWQESTDTQYF
DNA: TGTGCCAGCAGCTTAAAGAGAGTCCGATGGCAGGAAAGCACAGATACGCAGTATTTT
D: NA
J: TRBJ2-3
size: NA
V: TRBV11-2

CDR3: CASSLGDGGLYEQYF
DNA: TGTGCCAGCAGCTTAGGGGACGGCGGTCTCTACGAGCAGTATTTC
D: NA
J: TRBJ2-7
size: NA
V: TRBV7-2

CDR3: CASSRGGAQSSYEQYF
DNA: TGTGCCAGCAGTAGGGGGGGGGCCCAAAGCTCCTACGAGCAGTACTTC
D: NA
J: TRBJ2-7
size: NA
V: TRBV6-6

CDR3: CASSQGYEQYF
DNA: TGTGCCAGCAGTCAAGGGTACGAGCAGTACTTC
D: NA
J: TRBJ2-7
size: NA
V: TRBV28

CDR3: CASSQDAGTGRYEQYF
DNA: TGCGCCAGCAGCCAAGATGCAGGGACAGGTCGCTACGAGCAGTACTTC
D: TRBD1
J: TRBJ2-7
size: NA
V: TRBV4-1

CDR3: CASSLLRTATNTGELFF
DNA: TGTGCCAGCAGCTTGTTAAGGACAGCCACGAACACCGGGGAGCTGTTTTTT
D: NA
J: TRBJ2-2
size: NA
V: TRBV5-6

CDR3: CSATGTTYGYTF
DNA: TGCAGCGCTACCGGGACGACCTATGGCTACACCTTC
D: NA
J: TRBJ1-2
size: once
V: TRBV29-1

CDR3: CASSSRLAGRYNEQFF
DNA: TGTGCCAGCAGCTCCAGACTAGCGGGCAGGTACAATGAGCAGTTCTTC
D: TRBD2
J: TRBJ2-1
size: NA
V: TRBV7-9

CDR3: CASSRRSTDTQYF
DNA: TGCGCCAGCAGCAGAAGGAGCACGGATACGCAGTATTTT
D: NA
J: TRBJ2-3
size: NA
V: TRBV5-1

CDR3: CASSQSRLANEQFF
DNA: TGTGCCAGCAGCCAATCCCGGCTAGCCAATGAGCAGTTCTTC
D: NA
J: TRBJ2-1
size: NA
V: TRBV16

CDR3: CASSTGQTNTGELFF
DNA: TGCGCCAGCAGCACGGGACAGACGAACACCGGGGAGCTGTTTTTT
D: TRBD1
J: TRBJ2-2
size: NA
V: TRBV5-1

CDR3: CATSRRLPTDTQYF
DNA: TGTGCCACCAGCAGGAGGCTCCCCACAGATACGCAGTATTTT
D: NA
J: TRBJ2-3
size: NA
V: TRBV15

CDR3: CASSYGQSTEAFF
DNA: TGTGCCAGCAGCTACGGACAGTCGACTGAAGCTTTCTTT
D: NA
J: TRBJ1-1
size: NA
V: TRBV5-4

CDR3: CSVGSTAEQFF
DNA: TGCAGCGTTGGGTCTACGGCTGAGCAGTTCTTC
D: NA
J: TRBJ2-1
size: NA
V: TRBV29-1

CDR3: CASSYSTGRGYTF
DNA: TGTGCCAGCAGTTACTCCACCGGACGGGGCTACACCTTC
D: NA
J: TRBJ1-2
size: NA
V: TRBV6-6

CDR3: CASSDRMDRPNYGYTF
DNA: TGTGCCAGCAGTGATAGGATGGACAGACCTAACTATGGCTACACCTTC
D: NA
J: TRBJ1-2
size: few
V: TRBV6-1

CDR3: CASSLSRVVNTGELFF
DNA: TGTGCCAGCAGCTTAAGTCGAGTTGTGAACACCGGGGAGCTGTTTTTT
D: NA
J: TRBJ2-2
size: NA
V: TRBV7-9

CDR3: CASRLQETQYF
DNA: TGTGCCAGCAGATTACAAGAGACCCAGTACTTC
D: NA
J: TRBJ2-5
size: NA
V: TRBV7-2

CDR3: CASSLRLFEKLFF
DNA: TGTGCCAGCAGTTTGAGGTTATTCGAAAAACTGTTTTTT
D: NA
J: TRBJ1-4
size: NA
V: TRBV27

CDR3: CASSPKVGGRAPSSYNEQFF
DNA: TGCGCCAGCAGCCCGAAGGTGGGGGGGCGGGCACCTAGCTCCTACAATGAGCAGTTCTTC
D: NA
J: TRBJ2-1
size: once
V: TRBV5-1